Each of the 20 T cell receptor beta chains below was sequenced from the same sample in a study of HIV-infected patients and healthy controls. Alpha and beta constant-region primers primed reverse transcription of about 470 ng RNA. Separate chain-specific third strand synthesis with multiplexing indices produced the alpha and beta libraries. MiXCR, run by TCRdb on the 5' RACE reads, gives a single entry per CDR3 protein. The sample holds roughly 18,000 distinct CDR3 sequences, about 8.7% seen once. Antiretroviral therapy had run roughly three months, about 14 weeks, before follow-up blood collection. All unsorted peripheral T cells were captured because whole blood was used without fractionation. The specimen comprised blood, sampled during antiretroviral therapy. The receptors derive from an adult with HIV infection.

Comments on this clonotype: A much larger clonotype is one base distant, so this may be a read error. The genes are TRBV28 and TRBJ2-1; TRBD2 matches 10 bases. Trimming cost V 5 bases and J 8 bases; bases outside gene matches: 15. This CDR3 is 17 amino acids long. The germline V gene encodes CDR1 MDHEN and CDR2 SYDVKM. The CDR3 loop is CASSLPQGSGRKDEQFF. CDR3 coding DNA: TGTGCCAGCAGTCTCCCCCAGGGTAGCGGGAGGAAGGATGAGCAGTTCTTC.

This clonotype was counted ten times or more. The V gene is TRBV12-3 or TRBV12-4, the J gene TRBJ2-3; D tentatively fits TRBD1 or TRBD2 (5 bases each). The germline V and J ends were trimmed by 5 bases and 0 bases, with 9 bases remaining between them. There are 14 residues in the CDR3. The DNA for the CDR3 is TGTGCCAGCAGTCGGGACGCAAGCACAGATACGCAGTATTTT. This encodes CASSRDASTDTQYF.

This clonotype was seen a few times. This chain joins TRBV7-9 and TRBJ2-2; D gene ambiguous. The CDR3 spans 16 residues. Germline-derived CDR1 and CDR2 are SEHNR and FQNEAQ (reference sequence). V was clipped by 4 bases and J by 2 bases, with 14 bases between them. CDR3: CASSSGRPANTGELFF. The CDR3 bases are TGTGCCAGCAGCTCCGGGCGACCAGCCAACACCGGGGAGCTGTTTTTT. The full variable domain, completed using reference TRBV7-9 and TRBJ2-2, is DTGVSQNPRHKITKRGQNVTFRCDPISEHNRLYWYRQTLGQGPEFLTYFQNEAQLEKSRLLSDRFSAERPKGSFSTLEIQRTEQGDSAMYLCASSSGRPANTGELFFGEGSRLTVL.

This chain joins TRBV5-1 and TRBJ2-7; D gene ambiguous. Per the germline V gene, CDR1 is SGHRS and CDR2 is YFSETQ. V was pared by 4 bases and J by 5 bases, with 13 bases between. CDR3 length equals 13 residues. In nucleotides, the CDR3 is TGCGCCAGCAGCGGTATAGTCGGTCACGAGCAGTACTTC. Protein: CASSGIVGHEQYF.

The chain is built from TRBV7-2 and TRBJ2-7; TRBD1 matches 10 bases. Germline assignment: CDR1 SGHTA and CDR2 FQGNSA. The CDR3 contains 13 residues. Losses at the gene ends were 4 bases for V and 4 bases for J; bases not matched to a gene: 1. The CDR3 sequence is CASSWTGGYEQYF. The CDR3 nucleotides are TGTGCCAGCAGCTGGACAGGGGGGTACGAGCAGTACTTC.

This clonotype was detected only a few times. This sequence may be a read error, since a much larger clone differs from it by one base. CDR3 residues: CASSSNRVANTEAFF. CDR3 in DNA: TGTGCCAGCAGTTCCAACCGGGTCGCGAACACTGAAGCTTTCTTT. The chain is built from TRBV12-3 or TRBV12-4 and TRBJ1-1; no firm D call. V was shortened by 4 bases and J by 1 base, with 13 bases between the two germline ends. CDR3 length: 15 residues.

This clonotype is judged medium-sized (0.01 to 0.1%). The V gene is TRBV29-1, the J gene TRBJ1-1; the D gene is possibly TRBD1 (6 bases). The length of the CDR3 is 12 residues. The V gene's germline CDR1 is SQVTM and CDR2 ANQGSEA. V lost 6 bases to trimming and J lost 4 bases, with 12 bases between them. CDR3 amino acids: CSVTGGPTEAFF. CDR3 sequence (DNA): TGCAGCGTGACCGGGGGGCCCACTGAAGCTTTCTTT.

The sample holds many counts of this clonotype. The CDR3 here is CATSREGYTF. CDR3 sequence (DNA): TGTGCCACCAGCAGAGAGGGCTACACCTTC. The rearrangement links TRBV15 to TRBJ1-2; no firm D call. Germline lookup yields CDR1 LNHNV and CDR2 YYDKDF (reference sequence). The CDR3 has 10 residues. Between the trimmed V and J ends, which lost 0 bases and 8 bases, there was a span of 1 base.

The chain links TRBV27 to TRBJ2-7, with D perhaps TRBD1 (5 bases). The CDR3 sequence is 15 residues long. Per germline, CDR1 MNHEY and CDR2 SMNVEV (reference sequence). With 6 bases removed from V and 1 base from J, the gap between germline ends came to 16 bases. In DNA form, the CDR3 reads TGTGCCAGCAGCCTAATGCCAGACAGTTCCTACGAGCAGTACTTC. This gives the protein CASSLMPDSSYEQYF.

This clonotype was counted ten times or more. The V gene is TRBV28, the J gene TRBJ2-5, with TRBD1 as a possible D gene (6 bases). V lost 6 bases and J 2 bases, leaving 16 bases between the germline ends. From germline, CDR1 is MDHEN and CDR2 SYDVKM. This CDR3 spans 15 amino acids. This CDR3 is CASSPSGQRQETQYF. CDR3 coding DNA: TGTGCCAGCAGCCCGTCGGGACAAAGACAAGAGACCCAGTACTTC.

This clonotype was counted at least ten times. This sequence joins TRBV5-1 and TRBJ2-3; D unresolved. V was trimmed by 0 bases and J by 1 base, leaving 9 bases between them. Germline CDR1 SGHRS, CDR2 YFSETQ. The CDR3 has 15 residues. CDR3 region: CASSLGLIRTDTQYF. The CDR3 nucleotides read TGCGCCAGCAGCTTGGGACTTATCCGCACAGATACGCAGTATTTT.

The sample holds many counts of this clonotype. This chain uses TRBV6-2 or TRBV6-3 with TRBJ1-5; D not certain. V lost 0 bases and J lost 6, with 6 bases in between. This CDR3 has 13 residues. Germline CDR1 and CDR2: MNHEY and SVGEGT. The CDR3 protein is CASSYSSGQPQHF. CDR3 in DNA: TGTGCCAGCAGTTACTCGAGTGGTCAGCCCCAGCATTTT.

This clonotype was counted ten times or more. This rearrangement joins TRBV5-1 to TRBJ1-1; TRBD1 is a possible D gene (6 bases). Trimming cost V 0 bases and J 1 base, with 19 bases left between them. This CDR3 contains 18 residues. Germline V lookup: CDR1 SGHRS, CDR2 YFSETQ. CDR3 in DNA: TGCGCCAGCAGCTTGGGGTGGGGGGCCCCTCTCCCGAACACTGAAGCTTTCTTT. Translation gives CASSLGWGAPLPNTEAFF.

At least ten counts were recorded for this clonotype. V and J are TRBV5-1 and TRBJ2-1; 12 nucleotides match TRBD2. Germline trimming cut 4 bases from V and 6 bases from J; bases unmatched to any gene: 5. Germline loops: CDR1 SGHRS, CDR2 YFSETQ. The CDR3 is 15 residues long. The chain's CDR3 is CASSPLAGGSNEQFF. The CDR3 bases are TGCGCCAGCAGCCCTCTAGCGGGGGGGTCCAATGAGCAGTTCTTC.

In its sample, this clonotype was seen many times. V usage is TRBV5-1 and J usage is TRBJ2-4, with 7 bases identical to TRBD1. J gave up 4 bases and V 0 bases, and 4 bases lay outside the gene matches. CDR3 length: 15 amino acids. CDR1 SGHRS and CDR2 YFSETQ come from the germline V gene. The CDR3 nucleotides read TGCGCCAGCAGCTTGGGACAGGGTCAAAAAAACATTCAGTACTTC. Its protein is CASSLGQGQKNIQYF.

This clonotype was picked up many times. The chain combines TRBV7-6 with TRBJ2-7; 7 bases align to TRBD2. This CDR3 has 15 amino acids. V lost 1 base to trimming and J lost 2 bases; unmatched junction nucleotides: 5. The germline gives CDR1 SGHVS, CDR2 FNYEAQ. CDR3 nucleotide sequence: TGTGCCAGCAGCTTAGGCCCCAGCGGGACCTACGAGCAGTACTTC. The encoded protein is CASSLGPSGTYEQYF.

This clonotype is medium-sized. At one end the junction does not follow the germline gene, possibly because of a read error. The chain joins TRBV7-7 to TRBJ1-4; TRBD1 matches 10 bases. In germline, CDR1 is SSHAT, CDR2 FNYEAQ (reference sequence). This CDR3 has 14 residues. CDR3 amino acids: CASSSGTGDEKLFF. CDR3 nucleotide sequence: TGTGCTAGCAGCTCCGGGACAGGGGATGAAAAACTGTTTTTT.

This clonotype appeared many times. The CDR3 spells CASSPSPQGRSYEQYF. DNA for the CDR3: TGTGCCAGCTCACCGTCTCCCCAGGGGAGGTCCTACGAGCAGTACTTC. The genes are TRBV18 and TRBJ2-7; D possibly uses TRBD1 or TRBD2 (6 bases each). The CDR3 is 16 amino acids. Germline-derived CDR1 and CDR2 are KGHSH and LQKENI. V lost 3 bases, J lost 1 base, and 16 bases lay in between.

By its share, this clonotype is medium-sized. CDR3 sequence reads: CASSFPRQGTEAFF. DNA for the CDR3: TGTGCCAGCAGTTTCCCCAGACAGGGCACGGAAGCTTTCTTT. The chain recombines TRBV28 with TRBJ1-1; 7 bases are shared with TRBD1. This CDR3 has 14 residues. V lost 3 bases, J lost 8 bases, and 9 bases stayed unmatched. Germline V CDR1 and CDR2: MDHEN, SYDVKM.

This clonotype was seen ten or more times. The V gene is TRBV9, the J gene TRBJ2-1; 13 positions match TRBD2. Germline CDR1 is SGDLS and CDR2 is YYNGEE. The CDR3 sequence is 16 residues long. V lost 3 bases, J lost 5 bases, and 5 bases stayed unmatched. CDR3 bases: TGTGCCAGCAGCGACCGGACTAGCGGGAGCCACAATGAGCAGTTCTTC. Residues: CASSDRTSGSHNEQFF.